One sample yielded the 5 T cell receptor beta chains listed below, sequenced in a study of cytotoxic CD8 clonotypes in ibrutinib-treated CLL. The data were produced by immunoSEQ multiplex PCR, yet TCRdb's version contains in-frame clones alone and is incomplete. The repertoire consists of under 200,000 clones, with about 80% occurring once and the leading ten covering about 4.9%. The sequences come from PBMCs, collected after 24 months of ibrutinib treatment. These receptors all come from a human donor with chronic lymphocytic leukemia.

This clone came up a few times. The V gene is TRBV5-1, the J gene TRBJ1-3, with TRBD1 matching over 8 bases. Trimming cost V 5 bases and J 0 bases; bases outside gene matches: 4. CDR1 and CDR2 (germline): SGHRS, YFSETQ. The CDR3 covers 15 residues. Here the CDR3 DNA reads TGCGCCAGCAGTCCAGGGGGCCCCTCTGGAAACACCATATATTTT. As protein: CASSPGGPSGNTIYF.

The chain links TRBV19 to TRBJ2-7; TRBD2 aligns across 13 bases. This CDR3 has 15 residues. V lost 5 bases, J lost 7 bases, and 8 bases stayed unmatched. Looked up from germline, CDR1 is LNHDA and CDR2 is SQIVND (reference sequence). In nucleotides, the CDR3 is TGTGCCAGTAGTGAAAGGACTAGCGGGAGTCAAGAGCAGTACTTC. Protein sequence: CASSERTSGSQEQYF.

As to this clone: Distinct nucleotide sequences in the sample also encode this CDR3. This chain connects TRBV5-4 to TRBJ2-3; 9 bases align to TRBD1. The junction had 4 bases not matched to a gene; V was cut back by 2 bases and J by 3 bases. The length of the CDR3 is 15 residues. The V gene's germline CDR1 is SGHNT and CDR2 YYREEE (reference sequence). The CDR3 loop is CASSFPGQGTDTQYF. The CDR3 DNA follows: TGTGCCAGCAGCTTCCCGGGACAGGGAACAGATACGCAGTATTTT.

V and J are TRBV7-3 and TRBJ2-3; perhaps D is TRBD1 or TRBD2 (6 bases each). The V and J ends lost 4 bases and 3 bases respectively, with 11 bases between them. Germline CDR1 SGHTA, CDR2 FQGTGA. The CDR3 sequence is 14 residues long. The CDR3 sequence: CASSSGGLTDTQYF. CDR3 in DNA: TGTGCCAGCAGCTCCGGGGGCCTGACAGATACGCAGTATTTT.

The chain recombines TRBV7-8 with TRBJ1-2; 7 bases are a match to TRBD1. The CDR3 spans 16 residues. Germline values: CDR1 SGHVS, CDR2 FQNEAQ. J lost 0 bases, V lost 5 bases, and 9 bases had no gene match. Written as DNA, the CDR3 is TGTGCCAGCAGCGTCGGGACAGCGTTAGCTAACTATGGCTACACCTTC. It codes for CASSVGTALANYGYTF.